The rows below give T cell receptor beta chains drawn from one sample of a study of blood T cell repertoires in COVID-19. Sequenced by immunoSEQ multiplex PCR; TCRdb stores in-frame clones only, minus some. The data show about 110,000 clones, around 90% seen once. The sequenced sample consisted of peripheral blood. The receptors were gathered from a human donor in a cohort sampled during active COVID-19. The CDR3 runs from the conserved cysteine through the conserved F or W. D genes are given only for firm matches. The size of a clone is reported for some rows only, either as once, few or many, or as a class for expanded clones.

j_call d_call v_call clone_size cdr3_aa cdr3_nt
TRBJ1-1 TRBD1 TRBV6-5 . CASSPKGAGTEAFF TGTGCCAGCAGCCCAAAGGGGGCGGGGACTGAAGCTTTCTTT
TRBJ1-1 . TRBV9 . CASSVVGTTQERAFF TGTGCCAGCAGCGTAGTGGGGACAACACAGGAAAGGGCTTTCTTT
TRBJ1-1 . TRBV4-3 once CASSQDGAGLNTEAFF TGCGCCAGCAGCCAAGATGGGGCAGGGTTGAACACTGAAGCTTTCTTT
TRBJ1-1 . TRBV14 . CASSTNWGGEAFF TGTGCCAGCAGTACCAACTGGGGAGGTGAAGCTTTCTTT
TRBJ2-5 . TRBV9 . CASSVASGGPEETQYF TGTGCCAGCAGCGTAGCGTCTGGAGGGCCTGAGGAGACCCAGTACTTC
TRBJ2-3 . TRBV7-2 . CASSTDTDTQYF TGTGCCAGCAGCACAGACACAGATACGCAGTATTTT
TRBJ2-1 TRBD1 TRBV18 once CASSPGQGTYNEQFF TGTGCCAGCTCACCGGGACAGGGTACTTACAATGAGCAGTTCTTC
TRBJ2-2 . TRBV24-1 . CATAKGSGELFF TGTGCCACTGCCAAGGGGTCCGGGGAGCTGTTTTTT
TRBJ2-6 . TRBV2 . CASSPQGMSGANVLTF TGTGCCAGCAGCCCTCAGGGCATGTCTGGGGCCAACGTCCTGACTTTC
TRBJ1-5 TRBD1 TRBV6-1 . CASSERQGPTQPQHF TGTGCCAGCAGTGAACGACAGGGTCCTACTCAGCCCCAGCATTTT
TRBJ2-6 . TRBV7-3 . CASSLGGSGANVLTF TGTGCCAGCAGCTTAGGAGGATCTGGGGCCAACGTCCTGACTTTC
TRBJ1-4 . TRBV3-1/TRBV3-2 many CASSQAVRNEKLFF TGTGCCAGCAGCCAAGCGGTGCGCAATGAAAAACTGTTTTTT
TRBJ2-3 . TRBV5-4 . CASSPIDPSGTDTQYF TGTGCCAGCAGCCCCATAGACCCGTCAGGAACAGATACGCAGTATTTT
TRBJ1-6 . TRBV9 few CASSVGPGQGNSPLHF .
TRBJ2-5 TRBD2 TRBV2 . CASSASGGRAGETQYF TGTGCCAGCAGTGCCTCCGGTGGGAGGGCCGGGGAGACCCAGTACTTC
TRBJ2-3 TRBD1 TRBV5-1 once CASSSARGRADTQYF TGCGCCAGCAGCTCGGCCAGGGGGCGAGCAGATACGCAGTATTTT
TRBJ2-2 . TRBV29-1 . CSVLRPAGTNTGELFF TGCAGCGTTTTGAGACCTGCAGGGACGAACACCGGGGAGCTGTTTTTT
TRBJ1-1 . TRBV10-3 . CAISDGVVEAFF TGTGCCATCAGTGACGGGGTAGTTGAAGCTTTCTTT
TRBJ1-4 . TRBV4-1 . CASSQVGDREKLFF TGCGCCAGCAGCCAGGTTGGCGACAGGGAAAAACTGTTTTTT
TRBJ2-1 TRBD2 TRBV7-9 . CASSLDFGLAGVNEQFF TGTGCCAGCAGCTTAGATTTTGGGCTAGCGGGGGTAAATGAGCAGTTCTTC
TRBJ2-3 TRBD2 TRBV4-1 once CASSRALTSGFTDTQYF TGCGCCAGCAGCCGAGCCCTGACTAGCGGATTCACAGATACGCAGTATTTT
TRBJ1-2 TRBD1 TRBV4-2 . CASSLRQGPGGYTF TGTGCCAGCAGCCTTAGACAGGGCCCGGGGGGCTACACCTTC
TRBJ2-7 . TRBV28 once CASSLSADWAYEQYF TGTGCCAGCAGTTTAAGCGCTGACTGGGCCTACGAGCAGTACTTC
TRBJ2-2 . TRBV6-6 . CASSYSTSGRTGELFF TGTGCCAGCAGTTACTCGACTTCAGGGAGGACCGGGGAGCTGTTTTTT
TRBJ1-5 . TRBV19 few CARGGQPQHF TGTGCAAGGGGCGGTCAGCCCCAGCATTTT
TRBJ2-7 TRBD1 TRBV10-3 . CAIRPSTGTAYEQYF TGTGCCATCAGGCCATCGACAGGGACGGCCTACGAGCAGTACTTC
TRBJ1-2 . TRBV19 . CASSAQLTGFDYGYTF TGTGCCAGTAGTGCTCAGCTGACAGGATTCGACTATGGCTACACCTTC
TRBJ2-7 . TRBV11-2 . CASSPSRLVSLEQYF TGTGCCAGCAGCCCCTCCCGACTAGTGTCGTTAGAGCAGTACTTC
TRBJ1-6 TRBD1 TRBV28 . CASGTGANNSPLHF TGTGCCAGCGGAACAGGGGCGAATAATTCACCCCTCCACTTT
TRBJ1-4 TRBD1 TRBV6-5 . CASRGKTGLREKLFF TGTGCCAGCAGGGGAAAGACAGGGTTACGAGAAAAACTGTTTTTT
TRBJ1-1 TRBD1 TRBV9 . CASSGTGTEAFF TGTGCCAGCAGCGGGACAGGCACTGAAGCTTTCTTT
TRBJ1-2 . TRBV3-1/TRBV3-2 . CASSQGRGFGYTF TGTGCCAGCAGCCAGGGCAGGGGATTCGGCTACACCTTC
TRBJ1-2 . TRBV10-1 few CARKEANYGYTF TGCGCCCGAAAGGAGGCTAACTATGGCTACACCTTC
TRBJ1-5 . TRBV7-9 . CASSQNSNQPQHF TGTGCCAGCAGCCAAAATAGCAATCAGCCCCAGCATTTT
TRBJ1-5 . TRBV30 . CAWSTTLDQPQHF TGTGCCTGGAGTACGACACTAGATCAGCCCCAGCATTTT
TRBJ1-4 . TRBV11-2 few CASSGRDGLKLFF TGTGCCAGCAGCGGGCGGGACGGCCTGAAACTGTTTTTT
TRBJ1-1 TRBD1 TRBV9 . CASSSSTGIGGDTEAFF TGTGCCAGCAGCTCCTCGACAGGGATTGGGGGCGACACTGAAGCTTTCTTT
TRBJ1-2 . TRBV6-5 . CASSYGEGHGYTF TGTGCCAGCAGTTACGGGGAGGGCCATGGCTACACCTTC
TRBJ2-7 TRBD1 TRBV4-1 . CASSQDFTGGSYEQYF TGCGCCAGCAGCCAAGACTTCACAGGGGGATCCTACGAGCAGTACTTC
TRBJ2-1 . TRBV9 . CASSNPREGSYNEQFF TGTGCCAGCAGCAACCCTCGCGAGGGCTCCTACAATGAGCAGTTCTTC
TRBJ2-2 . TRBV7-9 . CASSSTQGRGELFF TGTGCCAGCAGCTCAACACAGGGCAGGGGGGAGCTGTTTTTT
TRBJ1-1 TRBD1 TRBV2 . CASSYRQGKPSLTEAFF TGTGCCAGCAGCTATAGACAGGGAAAGCCTTCCTTGACTGAAGCTTTCTTT
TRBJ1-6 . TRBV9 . CASSPLTGNSPLHF TGTGCCAGCAGCCCTTTAACAGGAAATTCACCCCTCCACTTT
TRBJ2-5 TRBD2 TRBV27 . CASSPTGLAGPQETQYF TGTGCCAGCAGTCCCACCGGGTTAGCGGGCCCACAAGAGACCCAGTACTTC
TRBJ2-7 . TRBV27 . CASSPRQSSYEQYF TGTGCCAGCAGTCCGCGACAGAGCTCCTACGAGCAGTACTTC
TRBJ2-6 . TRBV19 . CASRAEGLSGANVLTF TGTGCCAGTAGGGCGGAGGGCCTCTCTGGGGCCAACGTCCTGACTTTC
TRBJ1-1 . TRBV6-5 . CASTNTISEAFF TGTGCCAGCACCAACACGATATCTGAAGCTTTCTTT
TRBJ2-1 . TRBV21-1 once CASSFRDYSYNEQFF TGTGCCAGCAGCTTCCGGGACTATTCCTACAATGAGCAGTTCTTC
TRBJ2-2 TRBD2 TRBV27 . CASSLAGLGGGELFF TGTGCCAGCAGTTTGGCGGGACTAGGCGGCGGGGAGCTGTTTTTT